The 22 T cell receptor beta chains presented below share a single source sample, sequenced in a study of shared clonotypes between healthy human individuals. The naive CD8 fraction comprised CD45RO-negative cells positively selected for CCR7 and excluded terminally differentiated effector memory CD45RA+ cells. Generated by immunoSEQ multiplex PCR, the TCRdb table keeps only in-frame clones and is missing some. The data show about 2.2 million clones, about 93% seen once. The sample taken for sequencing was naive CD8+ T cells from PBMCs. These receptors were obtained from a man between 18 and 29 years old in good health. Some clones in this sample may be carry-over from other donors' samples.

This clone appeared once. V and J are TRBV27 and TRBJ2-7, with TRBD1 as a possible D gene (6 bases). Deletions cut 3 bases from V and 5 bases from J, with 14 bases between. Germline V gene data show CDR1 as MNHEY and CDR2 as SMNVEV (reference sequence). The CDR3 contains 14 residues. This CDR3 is CASSFEQGWHEQYF. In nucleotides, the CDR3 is TGTGCCAGCAGTTTCGAGCAGGGGTGGCACGAGCAGTACTTC.

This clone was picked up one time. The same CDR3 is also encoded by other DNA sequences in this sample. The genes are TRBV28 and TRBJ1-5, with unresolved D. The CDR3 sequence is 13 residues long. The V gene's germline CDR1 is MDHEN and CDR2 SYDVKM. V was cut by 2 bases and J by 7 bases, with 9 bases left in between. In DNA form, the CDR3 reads TGTGCCAGCAGTTTACTGGGGAACCAGCCCCAGCATTTT. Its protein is CASSLLGNQPQHF.

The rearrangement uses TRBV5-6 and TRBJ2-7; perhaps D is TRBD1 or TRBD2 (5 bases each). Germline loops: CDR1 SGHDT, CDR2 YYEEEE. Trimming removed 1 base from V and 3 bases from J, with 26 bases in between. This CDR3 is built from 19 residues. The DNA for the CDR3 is TGTGCCAGCAGCTTGTGGGGACCCTTGAATGAGGGTGAAGGCTACGAGCAGTACTTC. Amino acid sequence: CASSLWGPLNEGEGYEQYF.

CDR3: CASSQETGAIYGYTF. The CDR3 DNA is TGCGCCAGCAGCCAAGAGACCGGGGCTATCTATGGCTACACCTTC. The chain joins TRBV4-3 to TRBJ1-2; a weak D match, TRBD1 (5 bases). The V and J ends lost 0 bases and 4 bases respectively, with 12 bases between them. Per germline, CDR1 LGHNA and CDR2 YSLEER. The CDR3 runs to 15 residues.

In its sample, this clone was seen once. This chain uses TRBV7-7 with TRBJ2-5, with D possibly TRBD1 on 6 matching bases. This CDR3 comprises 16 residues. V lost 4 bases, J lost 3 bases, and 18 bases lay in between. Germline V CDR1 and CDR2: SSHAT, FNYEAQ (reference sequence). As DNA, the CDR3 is TGTGCCAGCAGCTCCGGACAGCTACTACCCGAAGAGACCCAGTACTTC. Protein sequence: CASSSGQLLPEETQYF.

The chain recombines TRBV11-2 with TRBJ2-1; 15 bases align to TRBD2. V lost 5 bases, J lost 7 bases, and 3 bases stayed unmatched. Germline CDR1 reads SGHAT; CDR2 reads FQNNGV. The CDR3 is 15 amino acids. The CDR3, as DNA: TGTGCCAGCAGCCCCGGGACTAGCGGGAGGAATGAGCAGTTCTTC. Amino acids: CASSPGTSGRNEQFF.

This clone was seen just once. The CDR3 bases are TGTGCCAGCAGCTTAGACGAGACCCAGTACTTC. It specifies CASSLDETQYF. The chain couples TRBV7-9 to TRBJ2-5; D not certain. V shed 1 base and J shed 5 bases, with 2 bases lying between them. In germline, CDR1 is SEHNR, CDR2 FQNEAQ (reference sequence). This CDR3 has 11 residues.

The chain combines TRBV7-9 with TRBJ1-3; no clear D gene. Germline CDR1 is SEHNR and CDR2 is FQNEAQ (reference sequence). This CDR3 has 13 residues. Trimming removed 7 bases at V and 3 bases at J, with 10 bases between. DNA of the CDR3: TGTGCCAGCATTCGGGATAGTGGAAACACCATATATTTT. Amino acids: CASIRDSGNTIYF. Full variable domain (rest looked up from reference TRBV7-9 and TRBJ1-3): DTGVSQNPRHKITKRGQNVTFRCDPISEHNRLYWYRQTLGQGPEFLTYFQNEAQLEKSRLLSDRFSAERPKGSFSTLEIQRTEQGDSAMYLCASIRDSGNTIYFGEGSWLTVV.

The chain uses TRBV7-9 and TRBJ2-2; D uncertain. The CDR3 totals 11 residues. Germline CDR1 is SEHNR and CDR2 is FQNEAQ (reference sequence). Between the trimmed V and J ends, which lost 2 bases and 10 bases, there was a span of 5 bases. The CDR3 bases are TGTGCCAGCAGCTTATCGGCGGAGCTGTTTTTT. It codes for CASSLSAELFF.

Here the CDR3 DNA reads TGTGCCAGCAGCGGGGAGAGTACCTTGGGCACTGAAGCTTTCTTT. This gives the protein CASSGESTLGTEAFF. The V gene is TRBV7-9, the J gene TRBJ1-1; D is uncertain. Deletions cut 5 bases from V and 4 bases from J, with 17 bases between. This CDR3 is 15 amino acids long. Germline V CDR1 and CDR2: SEHNR, FQNEAQ (reference sequence).

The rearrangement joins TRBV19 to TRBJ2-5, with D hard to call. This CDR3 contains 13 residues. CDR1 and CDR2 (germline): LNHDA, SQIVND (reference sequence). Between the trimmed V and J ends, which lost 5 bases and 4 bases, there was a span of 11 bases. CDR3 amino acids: CASSPGSRETQYF. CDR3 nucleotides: TGTGCCAGTAGTCCGGGCAGTCGAGAGACCCAGTACTTC.

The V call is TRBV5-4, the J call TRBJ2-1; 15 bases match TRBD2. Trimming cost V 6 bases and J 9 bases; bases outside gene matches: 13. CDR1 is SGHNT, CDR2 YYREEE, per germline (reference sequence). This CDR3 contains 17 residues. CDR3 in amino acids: CASTPEGLAGGSGEQFF. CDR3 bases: TGTGCCAGCACCCCAGAAGGACTAGCGGGAGGGAGCGGTGAGCAGTTCTTC.

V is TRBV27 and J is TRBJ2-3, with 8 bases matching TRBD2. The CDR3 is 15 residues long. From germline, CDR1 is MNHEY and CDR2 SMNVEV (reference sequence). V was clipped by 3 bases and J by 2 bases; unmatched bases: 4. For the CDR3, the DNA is TGTGCCAGCAGTTTTCTTAGCGGGATCACAGATACGCAGTATTTT. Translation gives CASSFLSGITDTQYF.

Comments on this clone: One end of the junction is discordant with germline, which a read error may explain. The CDR3 nucleotides are TGTGCCAGCAGTTTATACGGGGTGATAGTTGCCTTC. It yields the protein CASSLYGVIVAF. This sequence joins TRBV28 and TRBJ1-2; D not resolved. The CDR3 spans 12 residues. Germline lookup yields CDR1 MDHEN and CDR2 SYDVKM.

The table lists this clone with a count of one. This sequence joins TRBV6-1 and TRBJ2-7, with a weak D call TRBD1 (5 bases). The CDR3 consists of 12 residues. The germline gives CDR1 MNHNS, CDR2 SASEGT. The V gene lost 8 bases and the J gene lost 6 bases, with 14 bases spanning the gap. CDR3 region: CASVWGSSEQYF. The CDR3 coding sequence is TGTGCCAGCGTGTGGGGCAGCTCCGAGCAGTACTTC.

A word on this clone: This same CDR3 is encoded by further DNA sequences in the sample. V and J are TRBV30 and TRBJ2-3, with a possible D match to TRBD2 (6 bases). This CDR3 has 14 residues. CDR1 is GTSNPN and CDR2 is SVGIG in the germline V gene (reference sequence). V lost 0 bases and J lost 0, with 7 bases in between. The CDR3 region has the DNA TGTGCCTGGAGTGTCAGCGGGAGCACAGATACGCAGTATTTT. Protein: CAWSVSGSTDTQYF. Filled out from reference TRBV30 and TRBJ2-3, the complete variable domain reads SQTIHQWPATLVQPVGSPLSLECTVEGTSNPNLYWYRQAAGRGLQLLFYSVGIGQISSEVPQNLSASRPQDRQFILSSKKLLLSDSGFYLCAWSVSGSTDTQYFGPGTRLTVL.

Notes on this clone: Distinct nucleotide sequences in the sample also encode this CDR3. The DNA of the CDR3 is TGTGCCAGCAGTTACTCGGCCAGGAACACTGAAGCTTTCTTT. It encodes CASSYSARNTEAFF. This chain connects TRBV6-5 to TRBJ1-1; D gene uncertain. This CDR3 is 14 amino acids long. Germline-derived CDR1 and CDR2 are MNHEY and SVGAGI. Trimming removed 0 bases from V and 1 base from J, with 6 bases in between.

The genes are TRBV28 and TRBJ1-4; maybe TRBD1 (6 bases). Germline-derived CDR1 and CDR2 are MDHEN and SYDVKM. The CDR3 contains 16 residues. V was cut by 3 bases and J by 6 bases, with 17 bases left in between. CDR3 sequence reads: CASSLLPGQSHEKLFF. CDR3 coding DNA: TGTGCCAGCAGTTTGTTACCGGGACAATCTCATGAAAAACTGTTTTTT.

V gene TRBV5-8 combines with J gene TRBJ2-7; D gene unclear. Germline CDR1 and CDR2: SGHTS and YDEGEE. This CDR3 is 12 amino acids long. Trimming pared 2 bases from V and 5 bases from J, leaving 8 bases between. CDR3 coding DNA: TGTGCCAGCAGCTTCCGACGGAACGAGCAGTACTTC. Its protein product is CASSFRRNEQYF.

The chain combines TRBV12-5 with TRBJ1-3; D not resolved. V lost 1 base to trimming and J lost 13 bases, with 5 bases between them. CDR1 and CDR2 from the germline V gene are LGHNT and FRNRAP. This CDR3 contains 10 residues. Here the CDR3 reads CASGLGGIYF. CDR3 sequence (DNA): TGTGCTAGTGGTTTGGGGGGAATATATTTT.

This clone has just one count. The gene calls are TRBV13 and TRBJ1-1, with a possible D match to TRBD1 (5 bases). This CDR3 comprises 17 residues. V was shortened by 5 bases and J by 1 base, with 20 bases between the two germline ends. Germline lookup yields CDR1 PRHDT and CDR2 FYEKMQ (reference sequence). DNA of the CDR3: TGTGCCAGCAGCACAGGAGAAAAGGGGTATAGGAACACTGAAGCTTTCTTT. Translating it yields CASSTGEKGYRNTEAFF.

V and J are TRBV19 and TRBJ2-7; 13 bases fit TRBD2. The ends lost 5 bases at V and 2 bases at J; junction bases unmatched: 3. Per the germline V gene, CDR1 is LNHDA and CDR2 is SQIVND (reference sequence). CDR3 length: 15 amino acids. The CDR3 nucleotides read TGTGCCAGTAGTGAACTAGCGGGAGGGCCCTACGAGCAGTACTTC. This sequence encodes CASSELAGGPYEQYF.